Listed here are 28 T cell receptor beta chains from one sample, sequenced in a study of blood T cell repertoires in COVID-19. The protocol was immunoSEQ multiplex PCR, while the TCRdb copy is restricted to in-frame clones and leaves out a portion. The sample holds about 320,000 clones; 90% to 95% are singletons and the top ten take 3.9%. The specimen was PBMCs or T cells enriched from blood (not recorded which). Receptor source: a woman in her twenties or thirties who had been exposed to COVID-19.

This rearrangement joins TRBV7-2 to TRBJ1-2; D possibly corresponds to TRBD1 (6 bases). Germline V CDR1 and CDR2: SGHTA, FQGNSA. V was clipped by 5 bases and J by 4 bases, with 14 bases between them. The CDR3 sequence is 14 residues long. The CDR3 region has the DNA TGTGCCAGCAGCGCGGACAGAGGGGGCTATGGCTACACCTTC. Its protein is CASSADRGGYGYTF. Full variable domain (missing parts from reference TRBV7-2 and TRBJ1-2): GAGVSQSPSNKVTEKGKDVELRCDPISGHTALYWYRQSLGQGLEFLIYFQGNSAPDKSGLPSDRFSAERTGGSVSTLTIQRTQQEDSAVYLCASSADRGGYGYTFGSGTRLTVV.

V usage is TRBV5-1 and J usage is TRBJ2-5; 15 bases line up with TRBD2. CDR1 and CDR2 from the germline V gene are SGHRS and YFSETQ. The CDR3 sequence is 15 residues long. V gave up 4 bases and J gave up 5 bases; unmatched junction bases: 3. The CDR3 nucleotides read TGCGCCAGCAGCGACGGACTAGCGGGGGGGGAGACCCAGTACTTC. Encoded protein: CASSDGLAGGETQYF.

The chain uses TRBV7-9 and TRBJ1-2; D perhaps matches TRBD1 (5 bases). The V end was cut by 2 bases, the J end by 4 bases, with 11 bases between. Germline V lookup: CDR1 SEHNR, CDR2 FQNEAQ (reference sequence). The CDR3 length is 14 residues. This chain's CDR3 is CASSLFAGTYGYTF. For the CDR3, the DNA is TGTGCCAGCAGCTTATTTGCGGGGACCTATGGCTACACCTTC.

The chain is built from TRBV29-1 and TRBJ2-7; 8 nucleotides agree with TRBD1. The germline V gene has CDR1 SQVTM and CDR2 ANQGSEA. The CDR3 runs 12 residues. Germline trimming cut 5 bases from V and 2 bases from J; bases unmatched to any gene: 2. CDR3 nucleotides: TGCAGCGTTAGGACAGGGACCTACGAGCAGTACTTC. Translating it yields CSVRTGTYEQYF.

V gene TRBV5-1 combines with J gene TRBJ1-2; 9 nucleotides agree with TRBD1. J gave up 6 bases and V 3 bases, and 6 bases lay outside the gene matches. Germline assignment: CDR1 SGHRS and CDR2 YFSETQ. The CDR3 length is 14 residues. The CDR3: CASSWTGDGDGYTF. CDR3 DNA: TGCGCCAGCAGCTGGACAGGGGACGGGGATGGCTACACCTTC. The full variable domain, rest sourced from reference TRBV5-1 and TRBJ1-2, is KAGVTQTPRYLIKTRGQQVTLSCSPISGHRSVSWYQQTPGQGLQFLFEYFSETQRNKGNFPGRFSGRQFSNSRSEMNVSTLELGDSALYLCASSWTGDGDGYTFGSGTRLTVV.

A remark on this clone: The same CDR3 arises from other DNA sequences in this sample as well. The chain is built from TRBV5-1 and TRBJ1-2, with TRBD1 matching over 9 bases. Germline CDR1 is SGHRS and CDR2 is YFSETQ. This CDR3 is 14 amino acids long. V was pared by 4 bases and J by 5 bases, with 6 bases of the junction left unmatched. The CDR3 region has the DNA TGCGCCAGCAGCCCGACAGGGGGAGGGTATGGCTACACCTTC. Translating it yields CASSPTGGGYGYTF. Together with reference TRBV5-1 and TRBJ1-2, the CDR3 gives the full variable domain: KAGVTQTPRYLIKTRGQQVTLSCSPISGHRSVSWYQQTPGQGLQFLFEYFSETQRNKGNFPGRFSGRQFSNSRSEMNVSTLELGDSALYLCASSPTGGGYGYTFGSGTRLTVV.

This chain connects TRBV6-6 to TRBJ1-2, with a tentative D call TRBD1 (5 bases). The CDR3 extends over 15 amino acids. Germline loops: CDR1 MNHNY, CDR2 SVGAGI (reference sequence). V lost 0 bases and J lost 3, with 11 bases in between. In DNA form, the CDR3 reads TGTGCCAGCAGTTACTCGGGGGGGGAATACTATGGCTACACCTTC. Its protein product is CASSYSGGEYYGYTF.

The chain couples TRBV11-2 to TRBJ1-1; D perhaps matches TRBD1 (5 bases). The CDR3 consists of 15 residues. Trimming stripped 4 bases from V and 4 bases from J, with 16 bases between. Germline V CDR1 and CDR2: SGHAT, FQNNGV. The CDR3 sequence: CASSSTSGGTTEAFF. The CDR3 DNA follows: TGTGCCAGCAGCTCCACCTCGGGGGGGACCACTGAAGCTTTCTTT.

This chain links TRBV11-2 with TRBJ1-2, with 8 nucleotides matching TRBD1. The length of the CDR3 is 14 residues. Losses at the gene ends were 7 bases for V and 5 bases for J; bases not matched to a gene: 9. The germline CDR1 and CDR2 sequences are SGHAT and FQNNGV. The CDR3 nucleotides read TGTGCCAGCAACCCTACAGGGGGAGTATATGGCTACACCTTC. Translation gives CASNPTGGVYGYTF.

This rearrangement joins TRBV5-6 to TRBJ2-2; perhaps TRBD1 as D (7 bases). V dropped 2 bases and J dropped 4 bases, with 12 bases sitting between them. The germline gives CDR1 SGHDT, CDR2 YYEEEE. The CDR3 totals 15 residues. The CDR3 DNA reads as TGTGCCAGCAGCTTCCGGCGGGACAGCACCGGGGAGCTGTTTTTT. Its translation is CASSFRRDSTGELFF.

This clone occurred once. The CDR3 DNA sequence: TGTGCTATCGCCGGGACAGGCCAAGAGACCCAGTACTTC. Protein: CAIAGTGQETQYF. The chain uses TRBV12-5 and TRBJ2-5; 8 bases are a match to TRBD1. The CDR3 loop spans 13 amino acids. Germline values: CDR1 LGHNT, CDR2 FRNRAP. Trimming at V came to 10 bases and at J to 1 base, leaving 5 bases not matched to a gene.

This clone showed up just once. The chain uses TRBV7-2 and TRBJ1-1; D gene unclear. The CDR3 length is 12 residues. Trimming took off 5 bases at V and 7 bases at J, with 11 bases between the two ends. Germline loops: CDR1 SGHTA, CDR2 FQGNSA. The CDR3 loop is CASSRLGHEAFF. The CDR3 DNA reads TGTGCCAGCAGCCGTCTCGGTCATGAAGCTTTCTTT. Full variable domain (outside the CDR3, taken from reference TRBV7-2 and TRBJ1-1): GAGVSQSPSNKVTEKGKDVELRCDPISGHTALYWYRQSLGQGLEFLIYFQGNSAPDKSGLPSDRFSAERTGGSVSTLTIQRTQQEDSAVYLCASSRLGHEAFFGQGTRLTVV.

In its sample, this clone was seen once. The chain uses TRBV3-1 (or the pseudogene TRBV3-2) and TRBJ2-3, with 15 bases fitting TRBD2. Trimming at V came to 4 bases and at J to 6 bases, leaving 17 bases not matched to a gene. From germline, CDR1 is LGHDT and CDR2 YNNKEL (reference sequence). This CDR3 has 20 amino acids. As DNA, the CDR3 is TGTGCCAGCAGCCTTACATTTCGAGGACTAGCGGGGGGGCAATCTGATACGCAGTATTTT. Translating it yields CASSLTFRGLAGGQSDTQYF.

V and J are TRBV27 and TRBJ1-2, with D possibly being TRBD1 (6 bases). V lost 7 bases and J 7 bases, leaving 25 bases between the germline ends. CDR3 length: 16 amino acids. From germline, CDR1 is MNHEY and CDR2 SMNVEV (reference sequence). The CDR3, as DNA: TGTGCCAGCACCAACCTACTATCTACAGGGATAGGTGGCTACACCTTC. Protein product: CASTNLLSTGIGGYTF.

This clone was found once. The chain couples TRBV4-3 to TRBJ1-2; TRBD1 matches 9 bases. Germline V gives CDR1 LGHNA, CDR2 YSLEER. CDR3 length equals 16 residues. Losses at the gene ends were 4 bases for V and 0 bases for J; bases not matched to a gene: 6. The DNA for the CDR3 is TGCGCCAGCAGCCCGGGACAGGGAGAGCCTAACTATGGCTACACCTTC. Amino acid sequence: CASSPGQGEPNYGYTF.

The rearrangement joins TRBV28 to TRBJ1-2; possible D gene TRBD1, 6 bases. The germline V gene encodes CDR1 MDHEN and CDR2 SYDVKM. This CDR3 is 17 amino acids long. Trimming shortened V by 5 bases and J by 5 bases, and 24 bases separated the two germline ends. The CDR3 is CASSPLGAGTSQYGYTF. CDR3 bases: TGTGCCAGCAGTCCTTTGGGGGCAGGGACGTCCCAATATGGCTACACCTTC.

The gene calls are TRBV19 and TRBJ1-1; D possibly corresponds to TRBD1 (5 bases). V shed 3 bases and J shed 3 bases, with 8 bases lying between them. CDR1 and CDR2 (germline): LNHDA, SQIVND (reference sequence). The length of the CDR3 is 13 residues. The CDR3 region has the DNA TGTGCCAGTAGTATGCGGGGGGACACTGAAGCTTTCTTT. The encoded protein is CASSMRGDTEAFF.

The chain uses TRBV7-9 and TRBJ1-1; D is ambiguous. Trimming took off 2 bases at V and 6 bases at J, with 10 bases between the two ends. CDR3 length: 13 residues. Germline V gene sequence: CDR1 SEHNR, CDR2 FQNEAQ (reference sequence). This CDR3 is CASSLMKEAEAFF. The CDR3 DNA sequence: TGTGCCAGCAGCTTAATGAAGGAGGCTGAAGCTTTCTTT.

The rearrangement uses TRBV9 and TRBJ2-7; no clear D. The germline V and J ends were trimmed by 4 bases and 0 bases, with 11 bases remaining between them. Germline V gene lookup returns CDR1 SGDLS and CDR2 YYNGEE. The CDR3 has 14 amino acids. CDR3 DNA: TGTGCCAGCAGCCCTACACAGAGCTCCTACGAGCAGTACTTC. Translated, it gives CASSPTQSSYEQYF.

This chain uses TRBV9 with TRBJ2-3; D may be TRBD1 (5 bases). V lost 0 bases and J 3 bases, leaving 8 bases between the germline ends. Germline CDR1 SGDLS, CDR2 YYNGEE. The CDR3 contains 14 residues. CDR3 DNA: TGTGCCAGCAGCGTAGGCAAGGGGACAGATACGCAGTATTTT. Encoded protein: CASSVGKGTDTQYF.

The rearrangement joins TRBV5-4 to TRBJ2-7, with TRBD1 identical over 8 bases. The J segment lost 0 bases and the V segment lost 6 bases, leaving 8 bases of the junction unmatched. Germline V CDR1 and CDR2: SGHNT, YYREEE (reference sequence). CDR3 length equals 15 residues. The CDR3 nucleotides are TGTGCCAGCACCCAACGGGACAGGAGCTCCTACGAGCAGTACTTC. Amino acid sequence: CASTQRDRSSYEQYF.

This chain connects TRBV11-2 to TRBJ1-1; D gene uncertain. This CDR3 contains 14 residues. V was shortened by 1 base and J by 7 bases, with 13 bases between the two germline ends. The germline CDR1 and CDR2 sequences are SGHAT and FQNNGV. The CDR3 region is CASSLVMARHEAFF. CDR3 bases: TGTGCCAGCAGCTTAGTTATGGCCAGGCATGAAGCTTTCTTT.

The chain carries TRBV11-2 and TRBJ1-1; TRBD1 matches 8 bases. The ends lost 5 bases at V and 4 bases at J; junction bases unmatched: 3. The CDR3 extends over 13 amino acids. CDR1 and CDR2 (germline): SGHAT, FQNNGV. The CDR3 nucleotides are TGTGCCAGCAGCACCACAGGGGGCACTGAAGCTTTCTTT. Translated: CASSTTGGTEAFF.

The chain combines TRBV6-5 with TRBJ2-7; 9 nucleotides agree with TRBD1. Per the germline V gene, CDR1 is MNHEY and CDR2 is SVGAGI. Trimming at V came to 2 bases and at J to 3 bases, leaving 5 bases not matched to a gene. This CDR3 region has 15 residues. The CDR3 protein is CASSYPGQGYYEQYF. The CDR3 DNA is TGTGCCAGCAGTTACCCGGGACAGGGTTACTACGAGCAGTACTTC.

The gene calls are TRBV4-1 and TRBJ1-2; D gene ambiguous. The CDR3 contains 13 residues. CDR1 and CDR2 (germline): MGHRA, YSYEKL. Trimming took 0 bases from V and 7 from J, leaving 9 bases between them. The CDR3 sequence: CASSQDRVTGYTF. The CDR3 DNA reads as TGCGCCAGCAGCCAAGATCGAGTTACTGGCTACACCTTC.

This chain uses TRBV3-1 (or the pseudogene TRBV3-2) with TRBJ1-2; TRBD1 agrees at 7 bases. V lost 2 bases to trimming and J lost 8 bases; unmatched junction nucleotides: 11. This CDR3 is 15 amino acids long. Germline CDR1 reads LGHDT; CDR2 reads YNNKEL (reference sequence). CDR3 region: CASSQSAGGGYGYTF. DNA of the CDR3: TGTGCCAGCAGCCAATCGGCAGGAGGGGGCTACGGCTACACCTTC.

The rearrangement uses TRBV5-4 and TRBJ2-1; a weak D match, TRBD2 (7 bases). The CDR3 is 16 amino acids. V lost 0 bases to trimming and J lost 7 bases, with 17 bases between them. Germline CDR1 reads SGHNT; CDR2 reads YYREEE (reference sequence). The CDR3 loop reads CASSLAGGARLNEQFF. CDR3 in DNA: TGTGCCAGCAGCTTGGCTGGGGGGGCTAGGTTAAATGAGCAGTTCTTC.

The genes are TRBV5-5 and TRBJ2-7, with D perhaps matching TRBD1 (5 bases). The ends were cut back, 0 bases at V and 1 base at J, with 5 bases in the middle. This CDR3 region has 13 residues. Germline CDR1 SGHKS, CDR2 YYEKEE (reference sequence). The CDR3 nucleotides are TGTGCCAGCAGCTTGGACAGGTCCTACGAGCAGTACTTC. It specifies CASSLDRSYEQYF.